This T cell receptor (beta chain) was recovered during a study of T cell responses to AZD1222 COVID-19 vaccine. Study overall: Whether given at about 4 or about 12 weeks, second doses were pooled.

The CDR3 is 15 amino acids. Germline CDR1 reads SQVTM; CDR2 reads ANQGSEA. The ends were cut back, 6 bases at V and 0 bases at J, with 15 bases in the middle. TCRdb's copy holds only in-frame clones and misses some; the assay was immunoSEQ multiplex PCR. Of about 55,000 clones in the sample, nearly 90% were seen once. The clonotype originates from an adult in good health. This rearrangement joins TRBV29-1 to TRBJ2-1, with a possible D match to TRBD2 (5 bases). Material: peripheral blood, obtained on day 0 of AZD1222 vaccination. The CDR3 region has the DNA TGCAGCGTGGGAGAAGACAATTTCTCCTACAATGAGCAGTTCTTC. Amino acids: CSVGEDNFSYNEQFF.